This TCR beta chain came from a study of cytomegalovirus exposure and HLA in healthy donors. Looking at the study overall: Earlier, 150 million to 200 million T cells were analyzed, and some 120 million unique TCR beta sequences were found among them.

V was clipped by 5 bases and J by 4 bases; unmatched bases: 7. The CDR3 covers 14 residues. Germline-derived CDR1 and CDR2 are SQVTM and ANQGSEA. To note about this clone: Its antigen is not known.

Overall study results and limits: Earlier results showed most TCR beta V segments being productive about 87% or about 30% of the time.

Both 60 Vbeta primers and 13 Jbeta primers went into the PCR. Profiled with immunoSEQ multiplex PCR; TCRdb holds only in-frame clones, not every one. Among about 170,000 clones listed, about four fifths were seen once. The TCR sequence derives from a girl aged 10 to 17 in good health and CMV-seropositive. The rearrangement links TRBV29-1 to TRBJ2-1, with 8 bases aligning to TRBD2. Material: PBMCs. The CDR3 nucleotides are TGCAGCGTTCCCGAGCGGGGGATGTACAATGAGCAGTTCTTC. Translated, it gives CSVPERGMYNEQFF.